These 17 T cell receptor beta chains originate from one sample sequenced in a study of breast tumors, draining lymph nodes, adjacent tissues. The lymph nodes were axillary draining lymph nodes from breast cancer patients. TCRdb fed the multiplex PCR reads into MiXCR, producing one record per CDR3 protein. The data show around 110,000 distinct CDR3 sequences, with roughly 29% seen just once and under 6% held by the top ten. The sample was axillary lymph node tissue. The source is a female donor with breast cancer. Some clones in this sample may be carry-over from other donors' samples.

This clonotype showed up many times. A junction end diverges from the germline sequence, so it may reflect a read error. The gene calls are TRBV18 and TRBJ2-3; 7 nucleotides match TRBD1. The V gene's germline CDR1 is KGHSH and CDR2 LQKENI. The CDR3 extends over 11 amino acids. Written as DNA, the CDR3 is TGTGCCAGCTCATCCCGGGACAGCCCTAAATTT. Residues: CASSSRDSPKF.

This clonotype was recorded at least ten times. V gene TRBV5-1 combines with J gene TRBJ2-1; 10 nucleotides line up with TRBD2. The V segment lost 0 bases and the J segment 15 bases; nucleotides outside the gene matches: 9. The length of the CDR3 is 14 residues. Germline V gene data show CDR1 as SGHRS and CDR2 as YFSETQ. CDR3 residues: CASSLAPSGGGAFF. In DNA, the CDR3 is TGCGCCAGCAGCTTGGCCCCTAGCGGGGGAGGGGCGTTCTTC.

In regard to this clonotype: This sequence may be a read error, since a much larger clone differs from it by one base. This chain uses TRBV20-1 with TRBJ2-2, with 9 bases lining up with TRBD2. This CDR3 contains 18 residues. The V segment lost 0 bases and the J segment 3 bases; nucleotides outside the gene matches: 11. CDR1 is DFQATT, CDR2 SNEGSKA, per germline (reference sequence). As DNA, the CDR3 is TGCAGTGCTAGAGATCCGGCTAGCGGGACTATCGACACCGGGGAGCTGTTTTTT. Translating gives CSARDPASGTIDTGELFF.

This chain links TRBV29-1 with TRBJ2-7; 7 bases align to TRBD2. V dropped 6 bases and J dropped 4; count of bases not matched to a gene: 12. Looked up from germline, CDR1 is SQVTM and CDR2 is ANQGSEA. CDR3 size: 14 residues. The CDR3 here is CSVGRGGGIYEQYF. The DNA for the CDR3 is TGCAGCGTGGGGAGGGGTGGGGGAATTTACGAGCAGTACTTC.

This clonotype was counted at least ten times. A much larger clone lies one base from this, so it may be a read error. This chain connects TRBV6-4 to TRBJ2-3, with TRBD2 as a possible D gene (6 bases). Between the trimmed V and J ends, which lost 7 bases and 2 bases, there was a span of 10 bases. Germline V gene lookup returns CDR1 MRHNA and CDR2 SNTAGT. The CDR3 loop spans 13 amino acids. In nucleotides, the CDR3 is TGTGCCAGCAAACCGGGAGCCACAGATACGCAGTATTTT. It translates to CASKPGATDTQYF.

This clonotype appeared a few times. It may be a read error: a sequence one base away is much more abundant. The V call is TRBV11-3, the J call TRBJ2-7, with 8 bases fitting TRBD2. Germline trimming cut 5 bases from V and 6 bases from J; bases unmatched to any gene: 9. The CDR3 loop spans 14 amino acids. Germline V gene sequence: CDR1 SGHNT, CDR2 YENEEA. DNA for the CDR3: TGTGCCAGCAGCGCCCGAGCGGGAGCGTCCGAGCAGTACTTC. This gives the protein CASSARAGASEQYF. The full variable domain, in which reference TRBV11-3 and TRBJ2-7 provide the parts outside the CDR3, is EAGVVQSPRYKIIEKKQPVAFWCNPISGHNTLYWYLQNLGQGPELLIRYENEEAVDDSQLPKDRFSAERLKGVDSTLKIQPAELGDSAVYLCASSARAGASEQYFGPGTRLTVT.

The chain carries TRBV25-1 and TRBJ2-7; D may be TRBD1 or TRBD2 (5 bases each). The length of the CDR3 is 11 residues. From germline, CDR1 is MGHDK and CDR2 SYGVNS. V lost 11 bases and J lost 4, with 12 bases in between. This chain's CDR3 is CAQGPTYEQYF. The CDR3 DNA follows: TGTGCCCAGGGACCCACTTACGAGCAGTACTTC.

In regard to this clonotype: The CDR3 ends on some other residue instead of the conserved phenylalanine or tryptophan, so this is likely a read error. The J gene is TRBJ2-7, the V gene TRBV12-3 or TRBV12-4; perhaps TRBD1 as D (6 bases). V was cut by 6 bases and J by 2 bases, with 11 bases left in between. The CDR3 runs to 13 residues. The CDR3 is CASSLKGAYEQYY. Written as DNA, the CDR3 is TGTGCCAGCAGCCTAAAGGGGGCCTACGAGCAGTACTAC.

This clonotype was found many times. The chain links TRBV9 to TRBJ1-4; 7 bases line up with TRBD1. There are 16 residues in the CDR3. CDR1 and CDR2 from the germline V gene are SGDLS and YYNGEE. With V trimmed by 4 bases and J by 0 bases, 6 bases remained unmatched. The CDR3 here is CASSKKDRSTNEKLFF. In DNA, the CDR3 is TGTGCCAGCAGCAAAAAGGACAGGTCAACTAATGAAAAACTGTTTTTT.

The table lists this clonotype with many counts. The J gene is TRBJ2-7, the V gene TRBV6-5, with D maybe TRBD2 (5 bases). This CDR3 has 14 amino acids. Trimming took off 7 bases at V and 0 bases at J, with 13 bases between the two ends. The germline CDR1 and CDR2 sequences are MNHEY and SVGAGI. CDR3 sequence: CASTQDFSSYEQYF. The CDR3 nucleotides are TGTGCCAGCACCCAGGACTTTAGCTCCTACGAGCAGTACTTC.

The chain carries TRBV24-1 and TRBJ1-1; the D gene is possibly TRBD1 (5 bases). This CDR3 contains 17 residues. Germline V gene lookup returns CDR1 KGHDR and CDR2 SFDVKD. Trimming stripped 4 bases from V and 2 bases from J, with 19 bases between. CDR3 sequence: CATSDPPRQIRNTEAFF. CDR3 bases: TGTGCCACCAGTGACCCTCCCCGACAGATACGAAACACTGAAGCTTTCTTT.

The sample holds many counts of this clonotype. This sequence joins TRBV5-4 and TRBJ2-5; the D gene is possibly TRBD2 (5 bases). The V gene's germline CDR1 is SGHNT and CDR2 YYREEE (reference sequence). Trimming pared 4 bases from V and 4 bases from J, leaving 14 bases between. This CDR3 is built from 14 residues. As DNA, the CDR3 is TGTGCCAGCAGCCTGGGGAGAGGGTTAGAGACCCAGTACTTC. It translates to CASSLGRGLETQYF.

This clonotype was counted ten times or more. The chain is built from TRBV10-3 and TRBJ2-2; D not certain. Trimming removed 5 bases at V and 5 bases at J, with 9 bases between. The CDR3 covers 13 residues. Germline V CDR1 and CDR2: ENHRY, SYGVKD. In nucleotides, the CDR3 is TGTGCCATCAGTTACGGTGGGACCGGGGAGCTGTTTTTT. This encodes CAISYGGTGELFF.

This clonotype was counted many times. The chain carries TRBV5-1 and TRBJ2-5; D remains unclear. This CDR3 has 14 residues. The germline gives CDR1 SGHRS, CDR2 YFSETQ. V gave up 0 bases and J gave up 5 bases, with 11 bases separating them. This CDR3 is CASSLDTPRETQYF. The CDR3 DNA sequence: TGCGCCAGCAGCTTGGATACCCCCAGGGAGACCCAGTACTTC.

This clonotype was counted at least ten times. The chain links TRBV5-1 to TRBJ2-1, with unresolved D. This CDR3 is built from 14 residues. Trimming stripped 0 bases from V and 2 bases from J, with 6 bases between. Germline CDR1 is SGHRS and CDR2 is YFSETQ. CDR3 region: CASSLVAAYNEQFF. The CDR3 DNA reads TGCGCCAGCAGCTTGGTGGCAGCCTACAATGAGCAGTTCTTC.

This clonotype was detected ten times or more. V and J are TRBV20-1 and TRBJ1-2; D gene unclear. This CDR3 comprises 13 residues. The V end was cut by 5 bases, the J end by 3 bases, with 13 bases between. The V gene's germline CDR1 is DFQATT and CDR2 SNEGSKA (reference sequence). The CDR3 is CSALSIQDYGYTF. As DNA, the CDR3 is TGCAGTGCTCTCTCTATCCAAGACTATGGCTACACCTTC.

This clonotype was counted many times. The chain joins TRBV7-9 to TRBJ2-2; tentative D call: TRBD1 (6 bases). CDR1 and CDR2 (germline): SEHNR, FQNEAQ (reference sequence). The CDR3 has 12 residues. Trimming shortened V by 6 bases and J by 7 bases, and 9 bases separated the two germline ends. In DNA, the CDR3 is TGTGCCAGCAGTTCAGGGGTCGGGGAGCTGTTTTTT. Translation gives CASSSGVGELFF.